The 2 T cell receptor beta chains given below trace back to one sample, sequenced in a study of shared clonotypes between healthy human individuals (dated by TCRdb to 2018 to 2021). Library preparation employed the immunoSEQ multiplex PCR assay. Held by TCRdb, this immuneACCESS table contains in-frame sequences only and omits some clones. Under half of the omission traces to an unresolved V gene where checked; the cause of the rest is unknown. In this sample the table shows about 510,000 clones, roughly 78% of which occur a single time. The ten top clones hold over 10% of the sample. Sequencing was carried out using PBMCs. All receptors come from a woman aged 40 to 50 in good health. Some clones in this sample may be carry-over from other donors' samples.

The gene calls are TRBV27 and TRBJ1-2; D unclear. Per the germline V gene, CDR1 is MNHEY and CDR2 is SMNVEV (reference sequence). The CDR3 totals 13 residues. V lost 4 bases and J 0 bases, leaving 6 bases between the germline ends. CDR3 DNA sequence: TGTGCCAGCAGTTCATCAGCTAACTATGGCTACACCTTC. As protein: CASSSSANYGYTF.

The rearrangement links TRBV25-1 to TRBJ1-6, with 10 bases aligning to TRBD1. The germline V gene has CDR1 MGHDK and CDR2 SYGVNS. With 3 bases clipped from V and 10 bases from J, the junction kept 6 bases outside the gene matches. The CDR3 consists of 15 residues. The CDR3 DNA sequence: TGTGCCAGCAGTGACACGGGACAGGGGATCTCACCCCTCCACTTT. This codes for CASSDTGQGISPLHF.